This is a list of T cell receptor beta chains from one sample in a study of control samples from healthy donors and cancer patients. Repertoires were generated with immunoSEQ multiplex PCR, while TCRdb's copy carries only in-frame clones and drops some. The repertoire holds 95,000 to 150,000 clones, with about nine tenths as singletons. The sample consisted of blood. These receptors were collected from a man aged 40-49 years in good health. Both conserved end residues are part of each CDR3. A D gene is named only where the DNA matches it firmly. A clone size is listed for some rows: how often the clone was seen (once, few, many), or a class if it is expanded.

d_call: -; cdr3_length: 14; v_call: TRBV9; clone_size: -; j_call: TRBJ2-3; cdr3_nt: TGTGCCAGCAGCGGGGACTGGGGCCCAGATACGCAGTATTTT; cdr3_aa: CASSGDWGPDTQYF
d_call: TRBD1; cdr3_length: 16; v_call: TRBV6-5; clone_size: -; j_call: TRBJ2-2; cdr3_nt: TGTGCCAGCAGTTCCTGGACAGGCCGGAACACCGGGGAGCTGTTTTTT; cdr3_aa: CASSSWTGRNTGELFF
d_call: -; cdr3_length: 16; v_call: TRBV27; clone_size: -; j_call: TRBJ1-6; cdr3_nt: TGTGCCAGCAGTTTTGGGGGGGCGCGACATAATTCACCCCTCCACTTT; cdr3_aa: CASSFGGARHNSPLHF
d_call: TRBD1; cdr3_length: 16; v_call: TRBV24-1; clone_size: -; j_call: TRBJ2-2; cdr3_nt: TGTGCCACCAGTGATTACAGGGGGCCCCACACCGGGGAGCTGTTTTTT; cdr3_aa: CATSDYRGPHTGELFF
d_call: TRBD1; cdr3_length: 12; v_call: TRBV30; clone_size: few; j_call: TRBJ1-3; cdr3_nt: TGTGCCTGGCAACAGGGGGGAAACACCATATATTTT; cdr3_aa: CAWQQGGNTIYF
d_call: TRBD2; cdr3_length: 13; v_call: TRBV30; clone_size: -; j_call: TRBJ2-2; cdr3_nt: TGTGCCTGGAGTGTTCGGGGGGTTGGGGAGCTGTTTTTT; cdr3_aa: CAWSVRGVGELFF
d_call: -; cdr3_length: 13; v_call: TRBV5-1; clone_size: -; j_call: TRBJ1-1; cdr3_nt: TGCGCCAGCAGCTTAATACAGGGAAGTGAAGCTTTCTTT; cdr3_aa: CASSLIQGSEAFF
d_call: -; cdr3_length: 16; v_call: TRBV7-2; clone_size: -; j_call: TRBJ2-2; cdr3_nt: TGTGCCAGCAGTTTAAACGGACGGGACAACACCGGGGAGCTGTTTTTT; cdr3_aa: CASSLNGRDNTGELFF
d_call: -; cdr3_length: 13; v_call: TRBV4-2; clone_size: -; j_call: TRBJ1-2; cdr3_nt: TGTGCCAGCAGCCAGCCAAATAACTATGGCTACACCTTC; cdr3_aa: CASSQPNNYGYTF
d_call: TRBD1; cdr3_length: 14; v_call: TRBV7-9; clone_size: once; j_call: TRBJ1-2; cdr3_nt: TGTGCCAGCAGCTACTCGACAGGGCCAAATGGCTACACCTTC; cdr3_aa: CASSYSTGPNGYTF
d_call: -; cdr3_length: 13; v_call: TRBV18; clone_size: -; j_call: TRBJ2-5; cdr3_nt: TGTGCCAGCTCACCTGGCCAGGGTGAGACCCAGTACTTC; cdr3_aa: CASSPGQGETQYF
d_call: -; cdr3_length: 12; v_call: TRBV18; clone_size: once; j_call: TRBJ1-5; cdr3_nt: TGTGCCAGCTCACGAGGAAATCAGCCCCAGCATTTT; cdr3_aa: CASSRGNQPQHF
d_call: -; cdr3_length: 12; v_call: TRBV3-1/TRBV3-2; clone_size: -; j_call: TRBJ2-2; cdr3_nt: TGTGCCAGCAGCCAAGTAATCGGGGAGCTGTTTTTT; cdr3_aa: CASSQVIGELFF
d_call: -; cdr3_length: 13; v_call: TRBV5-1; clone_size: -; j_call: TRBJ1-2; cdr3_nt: TGCGCCAGCAGCTTGGGCGGAGGATATGGCTACACCTTC; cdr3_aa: CASSLGGGYGYTF
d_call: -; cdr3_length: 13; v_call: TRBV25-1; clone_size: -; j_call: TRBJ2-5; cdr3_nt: TGTGCCAGCAGTCTGGCAGGGCGGGAGACCCAGTACTTC; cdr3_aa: CASSLAGRETQYF
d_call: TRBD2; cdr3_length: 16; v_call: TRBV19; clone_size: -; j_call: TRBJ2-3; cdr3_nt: TGTGCCAGTAGTAGGACTAGCGGGGGGGCAGGGGATACGCAGTATTTT; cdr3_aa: CASSRTSGGAGDTQYF
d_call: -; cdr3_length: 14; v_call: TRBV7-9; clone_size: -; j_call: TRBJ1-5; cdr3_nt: TGTGCCAGCGCGCAGGGGCCTAGCAATCAGCCCCAGCATTTT; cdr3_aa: CASAQGPSNQPQHF
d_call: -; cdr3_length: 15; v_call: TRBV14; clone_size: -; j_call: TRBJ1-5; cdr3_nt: TGTGCCAGCAGTGAAGGAGGGACGGCCTTCCAGCCCCAGCATTTT; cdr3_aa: CASSEGGTAFQPQHF
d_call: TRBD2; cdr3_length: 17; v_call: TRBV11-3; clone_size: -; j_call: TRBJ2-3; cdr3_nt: TGTGCCAGCAGCTTAACCGGACTAGCGGGGGACACAGATACGCAGTATTTT; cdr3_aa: CASSLTGLAGDTDTQYF
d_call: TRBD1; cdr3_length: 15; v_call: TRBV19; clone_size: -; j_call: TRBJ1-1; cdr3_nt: TGTGCCAGTATCCGGGACAGGGCAAAGAACACTGAAGCTTTCTTT; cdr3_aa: CASIRDRAKNTEAFF
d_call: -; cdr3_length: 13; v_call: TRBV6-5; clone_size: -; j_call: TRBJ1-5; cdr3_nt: TGTGCCAGCAGTCTAGAGGTGGGCCAGCCCCAGCATTTT; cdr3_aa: CASSLEVGQPQHF
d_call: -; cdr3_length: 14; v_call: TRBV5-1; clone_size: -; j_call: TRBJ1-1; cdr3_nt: TGCGCCAGCAGCTTCAACAGAGGGAACACTGAAGCTTTCTTT; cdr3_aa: CASSFNRGNTEAFF
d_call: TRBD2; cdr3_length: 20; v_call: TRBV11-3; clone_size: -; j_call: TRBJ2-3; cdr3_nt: TGTGCCAGCAGCCGACGGACTAGCGGGGGATTCTTAACTAGCACAGATACGCAGTATTTT; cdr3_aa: CASSRRTSGGFLTSTDTQYF
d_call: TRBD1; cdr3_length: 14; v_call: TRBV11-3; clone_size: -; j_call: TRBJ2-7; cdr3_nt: TGTGCCAGCAGCCGGGGGACAGGGAATCACGAGCAGTACTTC; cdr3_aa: CASSRGTGNHEQYF
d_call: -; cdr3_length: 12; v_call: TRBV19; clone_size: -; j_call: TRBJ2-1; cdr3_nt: TGTGCCAGTAGTATACCCAAAGGTGAGCAGTTCTTC; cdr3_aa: CASSIPKGEQFF
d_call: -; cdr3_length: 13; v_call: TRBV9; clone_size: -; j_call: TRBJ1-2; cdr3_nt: TGTGCCAGCAGCGTAGACAGCAACTATGGCTACACCTTC; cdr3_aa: CASSVDSNYGYTF
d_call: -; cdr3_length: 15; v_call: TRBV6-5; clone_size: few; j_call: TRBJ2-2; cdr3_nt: TGTGCCAGCAATCCCTTGGGGGGTATCACCGGGGAGCTGTTTTTT; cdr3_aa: CASNPLGGITGELFF
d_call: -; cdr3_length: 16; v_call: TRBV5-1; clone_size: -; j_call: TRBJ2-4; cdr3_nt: TGCGCCAGCAGCACGGGACCCTCGGCGGCCAAAAACATTCAGTACTTC; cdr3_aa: CASSTGPSAAKNIQYF
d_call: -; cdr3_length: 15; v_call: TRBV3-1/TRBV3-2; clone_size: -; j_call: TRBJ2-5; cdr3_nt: TGTGCCAGCAGCCAAGATATGTACAGGGTCGAGACCCAGTACTTC; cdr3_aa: CASSQDMYRVETQYF
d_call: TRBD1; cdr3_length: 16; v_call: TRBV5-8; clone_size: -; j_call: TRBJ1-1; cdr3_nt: TGTGCCAGCAGCTTGTTACAAGGGACAGGGAACACTGAAGCTTTCTTT; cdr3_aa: CASSLLQGTGNTEAFF
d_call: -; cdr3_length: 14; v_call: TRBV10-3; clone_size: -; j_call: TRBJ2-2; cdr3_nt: TGTGCCAACGCGATGGGGACGGACACCGGGGAGCTGTTTTTT; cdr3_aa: CANAMGTDTGELFF
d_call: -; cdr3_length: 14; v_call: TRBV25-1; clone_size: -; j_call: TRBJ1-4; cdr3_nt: TGTGCCAGCAGTGACCAGTTATCTTTTGAAAAACTGTTTTTT; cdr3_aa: CASSDQLSFEKLFF
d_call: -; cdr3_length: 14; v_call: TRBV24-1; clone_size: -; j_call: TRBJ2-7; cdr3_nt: TGTGCCACCAGTGACGGCCAGGGGGGCTACGAGCAGTACTTC; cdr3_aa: CATSDGQGGYEQYF
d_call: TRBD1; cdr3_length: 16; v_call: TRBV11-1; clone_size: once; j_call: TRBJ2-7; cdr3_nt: TGTGCCAGCAGCCCGCAGGGGGGACAGGATTCCTACGAGCAGTACTTC; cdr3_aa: CASSPQGGQDSYEQYF
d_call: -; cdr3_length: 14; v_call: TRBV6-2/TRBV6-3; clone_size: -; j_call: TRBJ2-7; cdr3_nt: TGTGCCAGCAGTTACAACGGACTGACCTACGAGCAGTACTTC; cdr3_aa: CASSYNGLTYEQYF
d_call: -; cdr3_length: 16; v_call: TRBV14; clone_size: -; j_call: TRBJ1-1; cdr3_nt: TGTGCCAGCAGCCGCAACCCGGGGCAGATGAACACTGAAGCTTTCTTT; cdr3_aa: CASSRNPGQMNTEAFF
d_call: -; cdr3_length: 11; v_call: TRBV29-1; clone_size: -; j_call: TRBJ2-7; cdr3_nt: TGCAGCGTTGTACTCTCCTACGAGCAGTACTTC; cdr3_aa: CSVVLSYEQYF
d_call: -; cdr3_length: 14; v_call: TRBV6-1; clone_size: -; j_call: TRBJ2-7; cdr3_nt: TGTGCCAGCAGTGAACGGTGGGGTCAGGACGAGCAGTACTTC; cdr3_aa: CASSERWGQDEQYF
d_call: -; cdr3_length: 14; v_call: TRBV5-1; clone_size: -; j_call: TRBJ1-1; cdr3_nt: TGCGCCAGCAGCTCCGACACGACCAACACTGAAGCTTTCTTT; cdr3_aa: CASSSDTTNTEAFF
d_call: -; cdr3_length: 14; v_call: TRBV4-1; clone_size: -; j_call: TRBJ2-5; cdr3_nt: TGCGCCAGCAGTCCCGGGACATCCCAAGAGACCCAGTACTTC; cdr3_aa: CASSPGTSQETQYF
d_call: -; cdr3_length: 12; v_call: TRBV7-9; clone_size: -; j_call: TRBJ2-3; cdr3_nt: TGTGCCAGCAGCTACCCGGCAGATACGCAGTATTTT; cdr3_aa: CASSYPADTQYF
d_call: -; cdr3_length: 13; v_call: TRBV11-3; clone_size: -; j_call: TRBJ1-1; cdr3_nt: TGTGCCAGCAGCCTGGGGGCTAACACTGAAGCTTTCTTT; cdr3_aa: CASSLGANTEAFF
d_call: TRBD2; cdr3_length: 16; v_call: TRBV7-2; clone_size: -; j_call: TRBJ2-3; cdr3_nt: TGTGCCAGCAGCAAGATGGGCGGGGGGATAACAGATACGCAGTATTTT; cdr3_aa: CASSKMGGGITDTQYF
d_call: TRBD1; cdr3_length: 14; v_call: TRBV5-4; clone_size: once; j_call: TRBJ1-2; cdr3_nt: TGTGCCAGCAGCGGACCGGGACAGTCGGGTGGCTACACCTTC; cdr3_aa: CASSGPGQSGGYTF
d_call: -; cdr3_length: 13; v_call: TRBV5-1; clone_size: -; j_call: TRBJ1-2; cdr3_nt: TGCGCCAGCAGCTTGGAAGGGCCCTATGGCTACACCTTC; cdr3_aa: CASSLEGPYGYTF